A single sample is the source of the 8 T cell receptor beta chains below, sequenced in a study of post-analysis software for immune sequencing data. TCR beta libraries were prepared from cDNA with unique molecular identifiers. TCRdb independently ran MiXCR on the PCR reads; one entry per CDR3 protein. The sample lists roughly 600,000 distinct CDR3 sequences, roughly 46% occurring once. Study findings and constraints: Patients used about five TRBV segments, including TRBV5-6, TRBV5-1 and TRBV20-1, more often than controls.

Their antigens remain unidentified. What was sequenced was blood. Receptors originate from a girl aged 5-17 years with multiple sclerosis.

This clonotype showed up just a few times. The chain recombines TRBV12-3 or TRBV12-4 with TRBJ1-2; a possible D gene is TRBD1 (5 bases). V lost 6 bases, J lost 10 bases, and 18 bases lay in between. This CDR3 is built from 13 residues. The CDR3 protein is CASSAQVLWDYTF. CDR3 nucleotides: TGTGCCAGCAGCGCACAGGTCTTATGGGACTACACCTTC.

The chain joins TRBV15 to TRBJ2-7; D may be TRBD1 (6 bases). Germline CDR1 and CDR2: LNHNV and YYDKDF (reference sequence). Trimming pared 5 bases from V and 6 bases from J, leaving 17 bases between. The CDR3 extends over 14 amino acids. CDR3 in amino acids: CATSFGRGWIEQYF. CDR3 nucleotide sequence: TGTGCCACCAGCTTCGGCAGGGGATGGATCGAGCAGTACTTC.

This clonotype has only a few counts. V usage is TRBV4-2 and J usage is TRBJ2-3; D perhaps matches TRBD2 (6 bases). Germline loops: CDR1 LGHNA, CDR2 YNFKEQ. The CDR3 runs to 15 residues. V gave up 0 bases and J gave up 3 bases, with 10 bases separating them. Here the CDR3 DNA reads TGTGCCAGCAGCCAAGATGCGGGAATGACAGATACGCAGTATTTT. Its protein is CASSQDAGMTDTQYF.

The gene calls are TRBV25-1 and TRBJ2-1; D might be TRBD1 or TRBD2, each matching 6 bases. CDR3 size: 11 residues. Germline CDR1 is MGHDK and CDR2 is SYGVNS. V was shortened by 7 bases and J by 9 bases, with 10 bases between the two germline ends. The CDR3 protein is CASTGAGEQFF. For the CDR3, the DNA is TGTGCCAGCACGGGGGCAGGTGAGCAGTTCTTC.

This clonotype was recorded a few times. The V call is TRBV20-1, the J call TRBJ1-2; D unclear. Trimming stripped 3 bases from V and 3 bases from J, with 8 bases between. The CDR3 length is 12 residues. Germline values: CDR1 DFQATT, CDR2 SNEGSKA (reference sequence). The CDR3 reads CSASPNHYGYTF. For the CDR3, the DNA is TGCAGTGCTAGTCCCAATCACTATGGCTACACCTTC.

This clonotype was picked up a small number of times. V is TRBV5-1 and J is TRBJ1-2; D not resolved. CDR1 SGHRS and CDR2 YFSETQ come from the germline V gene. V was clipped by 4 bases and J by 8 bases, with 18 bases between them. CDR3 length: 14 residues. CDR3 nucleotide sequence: TGCGCCAGCAGCCCTATCGACAAACCCTGGGGCTACACCTTC. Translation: CASSPIDKPWGYTF.

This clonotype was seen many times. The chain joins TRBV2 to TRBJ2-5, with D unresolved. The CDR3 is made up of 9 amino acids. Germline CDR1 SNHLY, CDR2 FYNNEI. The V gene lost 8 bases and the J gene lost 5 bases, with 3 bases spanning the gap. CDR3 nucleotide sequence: TGTGCCAGCGGGGAGACCCAGTACTTC. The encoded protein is CASGETQYF. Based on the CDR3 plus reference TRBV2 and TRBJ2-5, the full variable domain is EPEVTQTPSHQVTQMGQEVILRCVPISNHLYFYWYRQILGQKVEFLVSFYNNEISEKSEIFDDQFSVERPDGSNFTLKIRSTKLEDSAMYFCASGETQYFGPGTRLLVL.

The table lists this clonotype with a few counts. CDR3 loop: CASSYSGQGGANVLTF. CDR3 bases: TGTGCCAGCAGTTACTCCGGACAGGGTGGGGCCAACGTCCTGACTTTC. The rearrangement joins TRBV6-5 to TRBJ2-6; TRBD1 aligns across 8 bases. The CDR3 runs to 16 residues. The trim removed 0 bases at V and 3 bases at J, leaving 1 base unmatched. Germline V gene sequence: CDR1 MNHEY, CDR2 SVGAGI.